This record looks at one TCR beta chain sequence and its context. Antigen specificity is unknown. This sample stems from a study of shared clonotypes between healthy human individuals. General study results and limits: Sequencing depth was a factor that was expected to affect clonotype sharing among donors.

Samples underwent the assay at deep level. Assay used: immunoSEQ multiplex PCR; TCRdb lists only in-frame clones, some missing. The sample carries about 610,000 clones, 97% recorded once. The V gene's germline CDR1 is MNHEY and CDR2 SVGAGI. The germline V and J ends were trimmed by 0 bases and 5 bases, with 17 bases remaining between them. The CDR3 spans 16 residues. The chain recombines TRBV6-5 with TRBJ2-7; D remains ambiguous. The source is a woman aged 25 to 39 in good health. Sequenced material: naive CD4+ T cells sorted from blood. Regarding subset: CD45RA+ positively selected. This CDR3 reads CASSYSPIPTVNEQYF. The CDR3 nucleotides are TGTGCCAGCAGTTACTCCCCAATTCCGACGGTCAACGAGCAGTACTTC.